The 32 T cell receptor beta chains in this list originate from one sample, sequenced in a study of T cell responses to AZD1222 COVID-19 vaccine. Method: immunoSEQ multiplex PCR; TCRdb's copy keeps in-frame clones and lacks some. This table has tens of thousands of clones, 90% appearing once. The sample consisted of peripheral blood, taken 28 days after the second AZD1222 dose. These receptors were taken from an adult who received the AZD1222 COVID-19 vaccine.

J is TRBJ2-7 and V is TRBV28; 7 positions agree with TRBD2. The trim removed 6 bases at V and 3 bases at J, leaving 5 bases unmatched. The CDR3 loop spans 13 amino acids. Germline values: CDR1 MDHEN, CDR2 SYDVKM. The DNA for the CDR3 is TGTGCCAGCAGCTATGGCGGGGGCTACGAGCAGTACTTC. Its translation: CASSYGGGYEQYF.

The V and J genes are TRBV5-1 and TRBJ2-7, with D maybe TRBD2 (5 bases). This CDR3 has 14 amino acids. Trimming took off 0 bases at V and 4 bases at J, with 11 bases between the two ends. Germline CDR1 and CDR2: SGHRS and YFSETQ. CDR3: CASSLERIGYEQYF. The CDR3 bases are TGCGCCAGCAGCTTGGAGCGGATAGGTTACGAGCAGTACTTC.

This chain connects TRBV7-8 to TRBJ1-5; no reliable D call. V was clipped by 5 bases and J by 1 base, with 12 bases between them. Germline V gene lookup returns CDR1 SGHVS and CDR2 FQNEAQ. The CDR3 loop spans 15 amino acids. The CDR3 nucleotides read TGTGCCAGCAGCCTGATGCTGGAGAGCAATCAGCCCCAGCATTTT. It codes for CASSLMLESNQPQHF.

The V call is TRBV5-4, the J call TRBJ2-7; no definite D call. The CDR3 runs to 13 residues. Germline CDR1 and CDR2: SGHNT and YYREEE (reference sequence). Trimming cost V 0 bases and J 13 bases, with 17 bases left between them. The CDR3 spells CASSLDNVGSFYF. The CDR3 bases are TGTGCCAGCAGCTTGGATAATGTGGGATCTTTTTACTTC.

In this sample, this clone turned up once. CDR3 region: CASSRNYGYTF. The CDR3 nucleotides read TGTGCCAGCAGTCGGAACTATGGCTACACCTTC. The chain couples TRBV28 to TRBJ1-2; D is undetermined. Germline assignment: CDR1 MDHEN and CDR2 SYDVKM. The CDR3 consists of 11 residues. The V gene lost 5 bases and the J gene lost 2 bases, with 3 bases spanning the gap.

The V gene is TRBV19, the J gene TRBJ2-4; TRBD1 might be the D (6 bases). The length of the CDR3 is 13 residues. Germline V gene data show CDR1 as LNHDA and CDR2 as SQIVND (reference sequence). With 5 bases removed from V and 5 bases from J, the gap between germline ends came to 10 bases. CDR3: CASSSTGQNIQYF. CDR3 DNA: TGTGCCAGTAGTTCCACAGGGCAAAACATTCAGTACTTC. Using reference TRBV19 and TRBJ2-4 for the parts outside the CDR3, the full variable domain is DGGITQSPKYLFRKEGQNVTLSCEQNLNHDAMYWYRQDPGQGLRLIYYSQIVNDFQKGDIAEGYSVSREKKESFPLTVTSAQKNPTAFYLCASSSTGQNIQYFGAGTRLSVL.

The chain recombines TRBV18 with TRBJ1-3; D uncertain. V was trimmed by 6 bases and J by 1 base, leaving 7 bases between them. This CDR3 has 13 amino acids. CDR1 and CDR2 from the germline V gene are KGHSH and LQKENI. The CDR3 protein is CASSFGSGNTIYF. CDR3 in DNA: TGTGCCAGCTCTTTCGGGTCTGGAAACACCATATATTTT.

The genes are TRBV7-6 and TRBJ2-5; D may be TRBD1 or TRBD2 (5 bases each). This CDR3 has 17 amino acids. V was cut by 2 bases and J by 2 bases, with 18 bases left in between. Germline V lookup: CDR1 SGHVS, CDR2 FNYEAQ. The CDR3 DNA follows: TGTGCCAGCAGCTTACAGGGTCGAGGGAAGCTGCAAGAGACCCAGTACTTC. Translation: CASSLQGRGKLQETQYF.

A few counts support this clone. The identical CDR3 is also encoded by other nucleotide sequences in the sample. This chain uses TRBV19 with TRBJ1-5; 9 nucleotides agree with TRBD1. CDR3 length: 13 residues. Per the germline V gene, CDR1 is LNHDA and CDR2 is SQIVND (reference sequence). Trimming removed 10 bases from V and 1 base from J; junction bases left unmatched: 2. The CDR3 DNA is TGTGCCACGGACAGGGGAAGCAATCAGCCCCAGCATTTT. Protein product: CATDRGSNQPQHF.

On this clone itself: At the DNA level, this CDR3 is encoded by other sequences in the same sample as well. The chain carries TRBV28 and TRBJ2-7; unclear D gene. The CDR3 is 12 amino acids. The V gene's germline CDR1 is MDHEN and CDR2 SYDVKM. The V end was cut by 7 bases, the J end by 2 bases, with 9 bases between. The CDR3 spells CASTAGTYEQYF. CDR3 DNA sequence: TGTGCCAGCACGGCAGGAACCTACGAGCAGTACTTC.

V and J are TRBV11-2 and TRBJ1-2; tentatively, D is TRBD1 (5 bases). V was shortened by 5 bases and J by 6 bases, with 10 bases between the two germline ends. Looked up from germline, CDR1 is SGHAT and CDR2 is FQNNGV. The CDR3 loop spans 12 amino acids. The CDR3 nucleotides are TGTGCCAGCAGCATCGGGACTAATGGCTACACCTTC. Amino acid sequence: CASSIGTNGYTF. The full variable domain, its missing parts supplied by reference TRBV11-2 and TRBJ1-2, is EAGVAQSPRYKIIEKRQSVAFWCNPISGHATLYWYQQILGQGPKLLIQFQNNGVVDDSQLPKDRFSAERLKGVDSTLKIQPAKLEDSAVYLCASSIGTNGYTFGSGTRLTVV.

The V and J genes are TRBV7-2 and TRBJ2-1; 7 bases line up with TRBD2. The V segment lost 1 base and the J segment 0 bases; nucleotides outside the gene matches: 12. CDR1 and CDR2 (germline): SGHTA, FQGNSA. This CDR3 region has 19 residues. CDR3 DNA: TGTGCCAGCAGCTTAGGACTGTTGTCGCGGGGGTCCTCCTACAATGAGCAGTTCTTC. It encodes CASSLGLLSRGSSYNEQFF.

V and J are TRBV6-2 or TRBV6-3 and TRBJ1-4; 7 bases agree with TRBD1. Germline V gene sequence: CDR1 MNHEY, CDR2 SVGEGT. There are 16 residues in the CDR3. J was trimmed by 5 bases and V by 2 bases; bases with no gene match: 8. For the CDR3, the DNA is TGTGCCAGCAGTTACCCACCGGGACAGCTGAATGAAAAACTGTTTTTT. Its protein product is CASSYPPGQLNEKLFF.

This chain joins TRBV6-5 and TRBJ1-5; D perhaps matches TRBD1 (5 bases). Deletions cut 7 bases from V and 1 base from J, with 8 bases between. CDR1 is MNHEY and CDR2 is SVGAGI in the germline V gene. The CDR3 loop spans 13 amino acids. The CDR3 loop reads CASNEGSNQPQHF. CDR3 nucleotides: TGTGCCAGCAACGAGGGGAGCAATCAGCCCCAGCATTTT.

The chain links TRBV2 to TRBJ2-7; no clear D. CDR3 length: 12 residues. Germline CDR1 is SNHLY and CDR2 is FYNNEI. V dropped 5 bases and J dropped 3 bases, with 8 bases sitting between them. The CDR3 DNA is TGTGCCAGCAGTCCCGACTTCTACGAGCAGTACTTC. Translation: CASSPDFYEQYF.

This clone showed up just once. The V gene is TRBV9, the J gene TRBJ1-1; possibly TRBD1 for D (6 bases). Germline CDR1 is SGDLS and CDR2 is YYNGEE. Trimming pared 0 bases from V and 9 bases from J, leaving 12 bases between. The CDR3 loop spans 13 amino acids. Here the CDR3 reads CASSVEGGLQAFF. The CDR3 DNA follows: TGTGCCAGCAGCGTAGAGGGGGGGTTACAAGCTTTCTTT.

The chain combines TRBV9 with TRBJ1-6; D not resolved. Germline CDR1 reads SGDLS; CDR2 reads YYNGEE. V was pared by 1 base and J by 10 bases, with 15 bases between. CDR3 size: 15 residues. In DNA form, the CDR3 reads TGTGCCAGCAGCGTAAACCCAGGCCTCGGGTCACCCCTCCACTTT. This codes for CASSVNPGLGSPLHF.

The CDR3 DNA sequence: TGTGCCAGCAGCCTGCACCCTCAGGAGACTGAAGCTTTCTTT. Translating it yields CASSLHPQETEAFF. V usage is TRBV7-2 and J usage is TRBJ1-1; D not certain. Per the germline V gene, CDR1 is SGHTA and CDR2 is FQGNSA. This CDR3 spans 14 amino acids. V was cut by 5 bases and J by 5 bases, with 15 bases left in between.

This clone appeared a single time. The chain combines TRBV11-3 with TRBJ2-1; TRBD1 matches at 8 bases. Losses at the gene ends were 5 bases for V and 4 bases for J; bases not matched to a gene: 10. This CDR3 spans 16 amino acids. Germline values: CDR1 SGHNT, CDR2 YENEEA. In nucleotides, the CDR3 is TGTGCCAGCAGCCAAGCCCGGACAGGGCCTTACAATGAGCAGTTCTTC. Its translation: CASSQARTGPYNEQFF.

This chain joins TRBV5-1 and TRBJ1-2, with 9 bases matching TRBD1. CDR3 length equals 15 residues. Germline CDR1 SGHRS, CDR2 YFSETQ. The junction had 8 bases not matched to a gene; V was cut back by 4 bases and J by 4 bases. The CDR3 here is CASSLLTGGGYGYTF. CDR3 DNA: TGCGCCAGCAGCCTTCTGACAGGGGGAGGCTATGGCTACACCTTC.

The rearrangement uses TRBV30 and TRBJ2-7; D unclear. V was pared by 1 base and J by 6 bases, with 10 bases between. Germline lookup yields CDR1 GTSNPN and CDR2 SVGIG (reference sequence). The CDR3 spans 12 residues. The CDR3, as DNA: TGTGCCTGGAGTGAGTCAGTGGGCGAGCAGTACTTC. Translating gives CAWSESVGEQYF.

The chain uses TRBV6-4 and TRBJ1-5; D is possibly TRBD1 (5 bases). Trimming stripped 11 bases from V and 7 bases from J, with 15 bases between. The CDR3 runs to 12 residues. CDR1 and CDR2 from the germline V gene are MRHNA and SNTAGT. The CDR3 region is CASSEGEQPQHF. The CDR3 nucleotides read TGTGCCTCCAGCGAAGGGGAACAGCCCCAGCATTTT.

This clone was counted a single time. V usage is TRBV4-3 and J usage is TRBJ1-4; 10 nucleotides agree with TRBD1. Trimming at V came to 5 bases and at J to 7 bases, leaving 7 bases not matched to a gene. CDR3 length equals 15 residues. In germline, CDR1 is LGHNA, CDR2 YSLEER. Written as DNA, the CDR3 is TGCGCCAGCAGCGTGACAGGGGGCTCGGCTGAAAAACTGTTTTTT. Translated: CASSVTGGSAEKLFF.

The chain's CDR3 is CASSFWETGVNEQFF. The CDR3 nucleotides are TGCGCCAGCAGCTTCTGGGAGACAGGCGTGAATGAGCAGTTCTTC. The chain recombines TRBV5-1 with TRBJ2-1, with a possible D match to TRBD1 (6 bases). From germline, CDR1 is SGHRS and CDR2 YFSETQ. This CDR3 comprises 15 residues. V shed 2 bases and J shed 7 bases, with 16 bases lying between them.

The rearrangement links TRBV11-3 to TRBJ2-1; no reliable D call. The CDR3 length is 14 residues. The germline V and J ends were trimmed by 1 base and 5 bases, with 9 bases remaining between them. Per germline, CDR1 SGHNT and CDR2 YENEEA. The DNA for the CDR3 is TGTGCCAGCAGCTTAGGGGCAAGAAACAATGAGCAGTTCTTC. Its translation is CASSLGARNNEQFF.

The J gene is TRBJ2-2, the V gene TRBV19; either TRBD1 or TRBD2 may fit D (5 bases each). CDR1 and CDR2 from the germline V gene are LNHDA and SQIVND (reference sequence). V shed 6 bases and J shed 6 bases, with 14 bases lying between them. The CDR3 loop spans 14 amino acids. Here the CDR3 reads CASRKEMGAGELFF. In nucleotides, the CDR3 is TGTGCCAGTAGAAAGGAGATGGGGGCCGGGGAGCTGTTTTTT.

The chain carries TRBV4-3 and TRBJ2-3; possible D gene TRBD1, 6 bases. Germline V gives CDR1 LGHNA, CDR2 YSLEER. The CDR3 runs 14 residues. The V and J ends lost 0 bases and 15 bases respectively, with 19 bases between them. The CDR3 sequence: CASSQDPRTAFRYF. The CDR3 DNA sequence: TGCGCCAGCAGCCAAGATCCCCGGACAGCGTTCAGATATTTT.

The V and J genes are TRBV19 and TRBJ1-1, with D possibly being TRBD1 (6 bases). The CDR3 covers 15 residues. Germline V gene sequence: CDR1 LNHDA, CDR2 SQIVND (reference sequence). Between the trimmed V and J ends, which lost 6 bases and 2 bases, there was a span of 16 bases. CDR3 sequence (DNA): TGTGCCAGTAGCGTTTCGGGGGGCCGAAACACTGAAGCTTTCTTT. It yields the protein CASSVSGGRNTEAFF.

The chain recombines TRBV6-5 with TRBJ2-7; 8 bases match TRBD1. This CDR3 comprises 16 residues. Germline V gene lookup returns CDR1 MNHEY and CDR2 SVGAGI. Losses at the gene ends were 0 bases for V and 3 bases for J; bases not matched to a gene: 7. The CDR3 DNA is TGTGCCAGCAGTTACTCCGACAGGGGTGTACACTACGAGCAGTACTTC. It codes for CASSYSDRGVHYEQYF.

This chain connects TRBV6-5 to TRBJ2-2, with 7 bases that match TRBD1. With V trimmed by 8 bases and J by 4 bases, 7 bases remained unmatched. Germline V gives CDR1 MNHEY, CDR2 SVGAGI. This CDR3 has 14 amino acids. CDR3 sequence reads: CASLVQGRTGELFF. The DNA of the CDR3 is TGTGCCAGCTTAGTACAGGGGCGCACCGGGGAGCTGTTTTTT.

The chain couples TRBV4-1 to TRBJ1-2; TRBD1 matches at 10 bases. CDR3 length: 13 residues. The V gene end was trimmed by 8 bases and the J gene end by 7 bases; junction bases not matched to a gene: 7. CDR1 and CDR2 from the germline V gene are MGHRA and YSYEKL. CDR3 loop: CASSGGTGAGYTF. The DNA for the CDR3 is TGCGCCAGCTCGGGCGGGACAGGGGCTGGCTACACCTTC.

In this sample, this clone turned up a few times. The chain carries TRBV5-1 and TRBJ1-1; TRBD1 is a possible D gene (6 bases). Germline CDR1 SGHRS, CDR2 YFSETQ. The CDR3 is made up of 14 amino acids. Trimming took off 4 bases at V and 1 base at J, with 11 bases between the two ends. The CDR3 region is CASSNGQPNTEAFF. CDR3 DNA sequence: TGCGCCAGCAGCAACGGACAGCCGAACACTGAAGCTTTCTTT. The entire variable domain, with the rest obtained from reference TRBV5-1 and TRBJ1-1, is as follows: KAGVTQTPRYLIKTRGQQVTLSCSPISGHRSVSWYQQTPGQGLQFLFEYFSETQRNKGNFPGRFSGRQFSNSRSEMNVSTLELGDSALYLCASSNGQPNTEAFFGQGTRLTVV.